This TCR beta chain was identified in a study of T cell responses to AZD1222 COVID-19 vaccine. Study-wide findings and caveats: Baseline serostatus was positive in only a handful of AZD1222 recipients. White British people made up most donors, females outnumbered males, and clonal diversity was possibly underestimated.

About this clone itself: Its antigen remains unknown.

Sequencing used immunoSEQ multiplex PCR; TCRdb keeps in-frame clones, though not all of them. The sample gives more than 95,000 clones, 90% of which show up once; about 4.1% is in the top ten. The clonotype was recovered from an adult in good health. The source material was peripheral blood, sampled on day 0 of MenACWY control vaccination.

The CDR3 DNA sequence: TGTGCCAGCAGTTTATGGGAGCGGGGGGGCCCTATGGGCACAGATACGCAGTATTTT. Its translation: CASSLWERGGPMGTDTQYF. This chain joins TRBV28 and TRBJ2-3; 10 bases line up with TRBD2. The CDR3 length is 19 residues. Losses at the gene ends were 0 bases for V and 1 base for J; bases not matched to a gene: 10. Germline loops: CDR1 MDHEN, CDR2 SYDVKM. The entire variable domain, with the rest obtained from reference TRBV28 and TRBJ2-3, is as follows: DVKVTQSSRYLVKRTGEKVFLECVQDMDHENMFWYRQDPGLGLRLIYFSYDVKMKEKGDIPEGYSVSREKKERFSLILESASTNQTSMYLCASSLWERGGPMGTDTQYFGPGTRLTVL.